This T cell receptor beta chain was sequenced for a study of blood T cell repertoires in COVID-19. As for the study in general: The origin of the acute and convalescent COVID-19 samples was the United States, Italy and Spain.

In the source study's methods: The authors estimated nucleated cell counts from reference gene primer amplification. Repertoires were generated with immunoSEQ multiplex PCR, while TCRdb's copy carries only in-frame clones and drops some. V, J and clone size are those of that table, while D and trimming were read from the DNA. The sample lists around 150,000 clones, about four fifths occurring once. Trimming took off 2 bases at V and 1 base at J, with 12 bases between the two ends. The length of the CDR3 is 15 residues. CDR1 LNHNV and CDR2 YYDKDF come from the germline V gene (reference sequence). This clone was recorded only once.

This chain links TRBV15 with TRBJ2-7; D is possibly TRBD1 (6 bases). Material for sequencing was peripheral blood. This TCR was sampled from a man between 60 and 75 years old with active or convalescent COVID-19. The CDR3 protein is CATSRILDSSYEQYF. The CDR3 coding sequence is TGTGCCACCAGCAGAATCCTGGACAGTTCCTACGAGCAGTACTTC.